What follows are 23 T cell receptor beta chains derived from one specimen sequenced in a study of patients and donors after allogeneic stem cell transplantation. TCRdb reprocessed the RT-PCR reads via MiXCR and lists one record per CDR3 protein. Of 920,000 or so distinct CDR3 sequences listed, roughly 18% are singletons. The sequencing input was blood, either unsorted or a sorted T cell fraction (not recorded which). These receptors were collected from a human donor who was either an allogeneic HSCT recipient or a stem cell or donor lymphocyte infusion donor (not recorded which). It is not recorded whose cells these are; they may come from a transplant donor.

V gene TRBV6-5 combines with J gene TRBJ2-5; TRBD1 matches 8 bases. There are 11 residues in the CDR3. Germline CDR1 MNHEY, CDR2 SVGAGI. Unmatched junction bases numbered 1, after V lost 8 bases and J lost 5 bases. CDR3 DNA sequence: TGTGCCAGCGGGGACAGGGAGACCCAGTACTTC. It codes for CASGDRETQYF.

The table lists this clonotype with a few counts. The gene calls are TRBV12-3 or TRBV12-4 and TRBJ2-7, with 8 nucleotides matching TRBD2. This CDR3 contains 13 residues. V was pared by 3 bases and J by 6 bases, with 4 bases of the junction left unmatched. This CDR3 reads CASSFSGEGEQYF. In nucleotides, the CDR3 is TGTGCCAGCAGTTTTAGCGGGGAGGGCGAGCAGTACTTC.

This clonotype occurred a few times. The rearrangement links TRBV11-2 to TRBJ1-6, with TRBD1 matching over 10 bases. CDR1 and CDR2 from the germline V gene are SGHAT and FQNNGV. There are 16 residues in the CDR3. The junction had 13 bases not matched to a gene; V was cut back by 4 bases and J by 13 bases. CDR3 residues: CASSSLRDRGKWPLHF. The CDR3 coding sequence is TGTGCCAGCAGCTCCCTTCGGGACAGGGGAAAGTGGCCCCTCCACTTT.

In this sample, this clonotype turned up once. The chain combines TRBV6-2 or TRBV6-3 with TRBJ2-3; the D gene is possibly TRBD2 (5 bases). V was clipped by 6 bases and J by 2 bases, with 15 bases between them. The CDR3 extends over 15 amino acids. CDR1 and CDR2 (germline): MNHEY, SVGEGT. For the CDR3, the DNA is TGTGCCAGCAGCCGGGGTATCAAACCCACAGATACGCAGTATTTT. It yields the protein CASSRGIKPTDTQYF.

Remarks on this clonotype: A read error may produce the germline difference seen at one junction end. CDR3: CSASVRSRFPQQIF. CDR3 sequence (DNA): TGCAGTGCTAGTGTTCGATCCCGGTTCCCACAACAGATCTTC. This chain links TRBV20-1 with TRBJ2-7; D ambiguous. Per the germline V gene, CDR1 is DFQATT and CDR2 is SNEGSKA (reference sequence). This CDR3 spans 14 amino acids.

This clonotype has more than one count but fewer than ten. The genes are TRBV6-2 or TRBV6-3 and TRBJ1-1, with 9 nucleotides matching TRBD1. Looked up from germline, CDR1 is MNHEY and CDR2 is SVGEGT. V shed 7 bases, J shed 5 bases, and the junction held 14 bases outside the gene matches. This CDR3 has 16 amino acids. In nucleotides, the CDR3 is TGTGCCAGCATCCAACTTAAAACAGGGGGCGCGACTGAAGCTTTCTTT. Translating it yields CASIQLKTGGATEAFF.

A few counts support this clonotype. The V call is TRBV6-1, the J call TRBJ2-1; D unclear. The CDR3 has 13 amino acids. Germline loops: CDR1 MNHNS, CDR2 SASEGT. Trimming cost V 5 bases and J 8 bases, with 13 bases left between them. In nucleotides, the CDR3 is TGTGCCAGCAGTAGGACCCAATTTCATGAGCAGTTCTTC. Encoded protein: CASSRTQFHEQFF.

The V call is TRBV10-3, the J call TRBJ1-5, with 8 bases matching TRBD1. CDR3 length: 17 residues. Germline V lookup: CDR1 ENHRY, CDR2 SYGVKD. With V trimmed by 0 bases and J by 4 bases, 8 bases remained unmatched. In nucleotides, the CDR3 is TGTGCCATCAGTGAGTCCGGGCAGGGGGCGCGAAATCAGCCCCAGCATTTT. It codes for CAISESGQGARNQPQHF.

This clonotype was seen more than once but under ten times. The genes are TRBV20-1 and TRBJ1-5, with TRBD1 identical over 7 bases. The CDR3 is 14 amino acids. Losses at the gene ends were 4 bases for V and 7 bases for J; bases not matched to a gene: 10. From germline, CDR1 is DFQATT and CDR2 SNEGSKA (reference sequence). The CDR3 DNA reads TGCAGTGCTACAAACAGGGGAAAAGGGCAGCCCCAGCATTTT. It translates to CSATNRGKGQPQHF.

This clonotype was recorded a few times. This chain connects TRBV28 to TRBJ2-1; 11 positions agree with TRBD2. J gave up 2 bases and V 4 bases, and 10 bases lay outside the gene matches. The germline CDR1 and CDR2 sequences are MDHEN and SYDVKM. This CDR3 has 18 amino acids. The CDR3 loop is CASSSISGRAFTYNEQFF. The CDR3 DNA reads as TGTGCCAGCAGTTCCATTAGCGGGAGGGCCTTTACCTACAATGAGCAGTTCTTC.

This chain uses TRBV6-1 with TRBJ2-7, with a possible D match to TRBD2 (5 bases). The CDR3 runs to 15 residues. With 6 bases removed from V and 2 bases from J, the gap between germline ends came to 17 bases. Germline CDR1 reads MNHNS; CDR2 reads SASEGT. The CDR3 DNA reads as TGTGCCAGCAGCTCGCGGACTCGCGACACCTACGAGCAGTACTTC. As protein: CASSSRTRDTYEQYF.

This chain uses TRBV20-1 with TRBJ1-1; 10 bases are a match to TRBD1. The germline gives CDR1 DFQATT, CDR2 SNEGSKA (reference sequence). Trimming at V came to 6 bases and at J to 0 bases, leaving 10 bases not matched to a gene. The CDR3 covers 16 residues. DNA for the CDR3: TGCAGTGCCACAAGGACAGGGGGGCCAATGAACACTGAAGCTTTCTTT. Its protein is CSATRTGGPMNTEAFF.

This clonotype came up a few times. The chain has TRBV5-1 and TRBJ1-2, with D possibly matching TRBD1 (6 bases). V shed 4 bases and J shed 3 bases, with 19 bases lying between them. Germline CDR1 SGHRS, CDR2 YFSETQ. This CDR3 is built from 16 residues. As DNA, the CDR3 is TGCGCCAGCAGCCGGGGTACAGGGAAGTTATACTATGGCTACACCTTC. Translating gives CASSRGTGKLYYGYTF. Full variable domain (rest looked up from reference TRBV5-1 and TRBJ1-2): KAGVTQTPRYLIKTRGQQVTLSCSPISGHRSVSWYQQTPGQGLQFLFEYFSETQRNKGNFPGRFSGRQFSNSRSEMNVSTLELGDSALYLCASSRGTGKLYYGYTFGSGTRLTVV.

This clonotype was counted between two and nine times. The chain carries TRBV11-2 and TRBJ2-3; 8 nucleotides agree with TRBD2. The germline V gene has CDR1 SGHAT and CDR2 FQNNGV. The CDR3 has 18 residues. J was trimmed by 4 bases and V by 0 bases; bases with no gene match: 12. The CDR3 reads CASSLDLGAGEGSDTQYF. In nucleotides, the CDR3 is TGTGCCAGCAGCTTAGATCTCGGAGCGGGAGAAGGTTCAGATACGCAGTATTTT.

This clonotype came up a few times. The chain joins TRBV18 to TRBJ2-1; 7 bases agree with TRBD2. Germline CDR1 is KGHSH and CDR2 is LQKENI. The J segment lost 6 bases and the V segment lost 3 bases, leaving 5 bases of the junction unmatched. This CDR3 spans 14 amino acids. CDR3 protein: CASSPLTSANEQFF. Here the CDR3 DNA reads TGTGCCAGCTCACCCCTAACTAGCGCCAATGAGCAGTTCTTC.

This clonotype was found many times. V is TRBV12-5 and J is TRBJ1-1; 8 nucleotides agree with TRBD1. V lost 1 base and J lost 6; bases outside the gene matches: 16. CDR1 is LGHNT, CDR2 FRNRAP, per germline. CDR3 size: 18 residues. For the CDR3, the DNA is TGTGCTAGTGGTTTGGCCCTACCCCGGACAGGGAGAACTGCTGAAGCTTTCTTT. Translated: CASGLALPRTGRTAEAFF. Variable domain in full (rest from reference TRBV12-5 and TRBJ1-1): DARVTQTPRHKVTEMGQEVTMRCQPILGHNTVFWYRQTMMQGLELLAYFRNRAPLDDSGMPKDRFSAEMPDATLATLKIQPSEPRDSAVYFCASGLALPRTGRTAEAFFGQGTRLTVV.

The chain joins TRBV29-1 to TRBJ1-2; 10 bases are shared with TRBD1. This CDR3 has 15 residues. V was clipped by 2 bases and J by 4 bases; unmatched bases: 7. Germline CDR1 SQVTM, CDR2 ANQGSEA. The CDR3 DNA follows: TGCAGCGTTGAAAGACAGGGGGCCCCCTCCTATGGCTACACCTTC. Its protein is CSVERQGAPSYGYTF.

V and J are TRBV29-1 and TRBJ2-3, with D possibly TRBD1 on 6 matching bases. Germline CDR1 SQVTM, CDR2 ANQGSEA. The V end was cut by 0 bases, the J end by 0 bases, with 10 bases between. The CDR3 runs 15 residues. DNA of the CDR3: TGCAGCGTTGAAGAAGGGGGTCCTAGCACAGATACGCAGTATTTT. Encoded protein: CSVEEGGPSTDTQYF.

This chain connects TRBV11-2 to TRBJ1-3, with D unresolved. Germline-derived CDR1 and CDR2 are SGHAT and FQNNGV. The CDR3 length is 18 residues. V lost 0 bases and J lost 0, with 15 bases in between. CDR3 protein: CASSLESGATLSGNTIYF. The CDR3 coding sequence is TGTGCCAGCAGCTTAGAATCCGGCGCAACCCTCTCTGGAAACACCATATATTTT.

CDR3 amino acids: CASRPPWRGRVGDSYEQYF. Here the CDR3 DNA reads TGTGCCAGCAGACCCCCCTGGCGCGGGAGGGTCGGGGACTCCTACGAGCAGTACTTC. The V and J genes are TRBV6-1 and TRBJ2-7, with 9 bases that match TRBD2. V trimming: 6 bases; J trimming: 0 bases; junction bases outside the gene matches: 18. Per germline, CDR1 MNHNS and CDR2 SASEGT. This CDR3 has 19 amino acids.

This clonotype was detected ten times or more. V usage is TRBV29-1 and J usage is TRBJ1-1; 8 bases are shared with TRBD1. This CDR3 spans 14 amino acids. The J segment lost 0 bases and the V segment lost 6 bases, leaving 6 bases of the junction unmatched. CDR1 is SQVTM, CDR2 ANQGSEA, per germline. The CDR3 DNA reads TGCAGCGTGGTAGGACAGGGTCTGAACACTGAAGCTTTCTTT. This gives the protein CSVVGQGLNTEAFF.

This clonotype was seen more than once but under ten times. The chain recombines TRBV5-5 with TRBJ2-2; 9 bases agree with TRBD1. This CDR3 is 17 amino acids long. The J segment lost 7 bases and the V segment lost 5 bases, leaving 15 bases of the junction unmatched. In germline, CDR1 is SGHKS, CDR2 YYEKEE (reference sequence). The CDR3 bases are TGTGCCAGCAGACCAACCGGGACAGGGTATGGCATCGGGGAGCTGTTTTTT. Its protein is CASRPTGTGYGIGELFF.

This clonotype was detected a few times. V is TRBV29-1 and J is TRBJ2-1; possible D gene TRBD2, 7 bases. This CDR3 is 14 amino acids long. V was clipped by 0 bases and J by 7 bases, with 13 bases between them. The V gene's germline CDR1 is SQVTM and CDR2 ANQGSEA. CDR3 amino acids: CSVEDPGGPNEQFF. In nucleotides, the CDR3 is TGCAGCGTTGAAGATCCCGGGGGGCCGAATGAGCAGTTCTTC.